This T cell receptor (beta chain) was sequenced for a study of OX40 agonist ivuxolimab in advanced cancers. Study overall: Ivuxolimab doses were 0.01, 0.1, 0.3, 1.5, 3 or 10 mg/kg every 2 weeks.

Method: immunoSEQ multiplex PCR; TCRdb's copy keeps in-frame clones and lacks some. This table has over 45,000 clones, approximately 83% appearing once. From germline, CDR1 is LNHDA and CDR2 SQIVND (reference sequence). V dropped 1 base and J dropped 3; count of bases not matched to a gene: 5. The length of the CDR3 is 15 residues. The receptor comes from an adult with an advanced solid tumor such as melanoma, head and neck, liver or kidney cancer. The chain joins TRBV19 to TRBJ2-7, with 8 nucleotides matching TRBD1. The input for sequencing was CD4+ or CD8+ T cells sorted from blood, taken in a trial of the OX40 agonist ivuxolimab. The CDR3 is CASSIGTGMGYEQYF. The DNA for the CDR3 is TGTGCCAGTAGTATAGGGACAGGGATGGGCTACGAGCAGTACTTC.